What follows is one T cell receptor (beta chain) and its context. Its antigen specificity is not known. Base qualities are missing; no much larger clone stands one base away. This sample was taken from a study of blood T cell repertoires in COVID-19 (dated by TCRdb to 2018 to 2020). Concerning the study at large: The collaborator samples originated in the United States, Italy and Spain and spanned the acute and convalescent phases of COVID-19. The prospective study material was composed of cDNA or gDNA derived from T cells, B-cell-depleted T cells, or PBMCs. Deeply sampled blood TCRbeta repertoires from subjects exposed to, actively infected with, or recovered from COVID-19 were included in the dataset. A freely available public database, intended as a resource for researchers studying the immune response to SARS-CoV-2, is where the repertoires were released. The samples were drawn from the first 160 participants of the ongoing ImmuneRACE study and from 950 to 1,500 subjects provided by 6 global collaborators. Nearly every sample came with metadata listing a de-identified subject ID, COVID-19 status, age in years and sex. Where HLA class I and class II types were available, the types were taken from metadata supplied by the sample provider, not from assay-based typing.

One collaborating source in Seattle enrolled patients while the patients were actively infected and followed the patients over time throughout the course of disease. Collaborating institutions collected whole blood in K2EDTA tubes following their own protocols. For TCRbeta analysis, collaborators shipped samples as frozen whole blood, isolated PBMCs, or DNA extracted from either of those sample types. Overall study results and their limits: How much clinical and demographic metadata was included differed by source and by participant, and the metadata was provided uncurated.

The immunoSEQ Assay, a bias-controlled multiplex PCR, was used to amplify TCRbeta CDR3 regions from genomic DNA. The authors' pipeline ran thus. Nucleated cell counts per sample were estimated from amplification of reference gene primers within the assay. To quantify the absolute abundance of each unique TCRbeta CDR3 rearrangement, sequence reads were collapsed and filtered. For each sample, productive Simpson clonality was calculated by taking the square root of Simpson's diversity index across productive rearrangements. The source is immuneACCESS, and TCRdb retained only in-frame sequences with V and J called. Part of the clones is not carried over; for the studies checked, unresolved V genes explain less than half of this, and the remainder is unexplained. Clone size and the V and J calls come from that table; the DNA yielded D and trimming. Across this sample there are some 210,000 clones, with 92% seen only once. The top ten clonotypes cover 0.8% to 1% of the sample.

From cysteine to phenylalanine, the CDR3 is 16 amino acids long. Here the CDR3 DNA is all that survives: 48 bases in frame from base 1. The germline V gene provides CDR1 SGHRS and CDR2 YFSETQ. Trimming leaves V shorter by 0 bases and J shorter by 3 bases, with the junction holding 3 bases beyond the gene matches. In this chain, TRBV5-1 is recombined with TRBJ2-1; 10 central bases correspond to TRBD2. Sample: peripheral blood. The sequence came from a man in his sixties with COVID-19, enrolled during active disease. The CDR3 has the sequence CASSLASSGSYNEQFF. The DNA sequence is TGCGCCAGCAGCTTGGCCTCTAGCGGGAGCTACAATGAGCAGTTCTTC. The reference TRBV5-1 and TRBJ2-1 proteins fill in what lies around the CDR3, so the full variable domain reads KAGVTQTPRYLIKTRGQQVTLSCSPISGHRSVSWYQQTPGQGLQFLFEYFSETQRNKGNFPGRFSGRQFSNSRSEMNVSTLELGDSALYLCASSLASSGSYNEQFFGPGTRLTVL.